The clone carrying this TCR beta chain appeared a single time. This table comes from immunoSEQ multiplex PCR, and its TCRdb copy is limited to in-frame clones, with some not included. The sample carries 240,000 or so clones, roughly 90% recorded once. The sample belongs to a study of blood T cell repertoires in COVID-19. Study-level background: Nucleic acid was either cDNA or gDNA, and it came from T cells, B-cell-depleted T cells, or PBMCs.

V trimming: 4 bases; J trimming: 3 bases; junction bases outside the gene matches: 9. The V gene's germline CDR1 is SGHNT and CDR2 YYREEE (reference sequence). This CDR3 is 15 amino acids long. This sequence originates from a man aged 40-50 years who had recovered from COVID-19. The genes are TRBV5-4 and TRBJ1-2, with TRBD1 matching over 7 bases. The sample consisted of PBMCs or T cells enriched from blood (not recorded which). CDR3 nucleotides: TGTGCCAGCAGCCCCCCCGTCGGACAGGACTATGGCTACACCTTC. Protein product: CASSPPVGQDYGYTF.